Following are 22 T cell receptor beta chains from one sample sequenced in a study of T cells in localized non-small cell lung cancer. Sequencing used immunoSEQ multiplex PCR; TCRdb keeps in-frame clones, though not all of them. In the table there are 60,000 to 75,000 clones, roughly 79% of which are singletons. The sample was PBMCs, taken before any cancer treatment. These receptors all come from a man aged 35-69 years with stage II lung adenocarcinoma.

CDR3 in amino acids: CASSRRQGYNEQFF. The CDR3 coding sequence is TGTGCCAGCAGCCGCCGACAGGGCTACAATGAGCAGTTCTTC. The V call is TRBV11-1, the J call TRBJ2-1; 7 nucleotides align to TRBD1. V was pared by 5 bases and J by 3 bases, with 4 bases of the junction left unmatched. Germline CDR1 and CDR2: SGHAT and FQDESV (reference sequence). The CDR3 is 14 amino acids.

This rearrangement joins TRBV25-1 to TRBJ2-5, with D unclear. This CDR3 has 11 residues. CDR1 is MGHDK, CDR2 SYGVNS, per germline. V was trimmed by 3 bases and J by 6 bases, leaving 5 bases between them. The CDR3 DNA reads TGTGCCAGCAGTGACGCAAAGACCCAGTACTTC. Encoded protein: CASSDAKTQYF.

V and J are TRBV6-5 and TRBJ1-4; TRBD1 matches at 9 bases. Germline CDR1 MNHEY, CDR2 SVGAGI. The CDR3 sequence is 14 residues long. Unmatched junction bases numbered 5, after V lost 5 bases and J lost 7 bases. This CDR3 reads CASSRDRELEKLFF. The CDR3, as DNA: TGTGCCAGCAGTAGGGACAGGGAACTTGAAAAACTGTTTTTT.

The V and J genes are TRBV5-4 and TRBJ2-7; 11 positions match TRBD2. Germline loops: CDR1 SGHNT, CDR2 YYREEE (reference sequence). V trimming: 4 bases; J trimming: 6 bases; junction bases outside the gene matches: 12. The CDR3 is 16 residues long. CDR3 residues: CASSKGLAEVLAEQYF. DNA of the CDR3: TGTGCCAGCAGCAAGGGACTAGCGGAGGTCCTAGCCGAGCAGTACTTC. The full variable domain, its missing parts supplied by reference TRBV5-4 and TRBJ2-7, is ETGVTQSPTHLIKTRGQQVTLRCSSQSGHNTVSWYQQALGQGPQFIFQYYREEENGRGNFPPRFSGLQFPNYSSELNVNALELDDSALYLCASSKGLAEVLAEQYFGPGTRLTVT.

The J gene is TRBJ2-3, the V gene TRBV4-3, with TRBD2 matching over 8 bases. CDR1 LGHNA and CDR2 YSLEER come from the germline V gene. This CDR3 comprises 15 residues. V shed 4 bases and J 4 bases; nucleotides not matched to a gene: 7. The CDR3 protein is CASSLTGTRADTQYF. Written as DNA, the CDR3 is TGCGCCAGCAGCCTTACCGGGACTAGGGCAGATACGCAGTATTTT.

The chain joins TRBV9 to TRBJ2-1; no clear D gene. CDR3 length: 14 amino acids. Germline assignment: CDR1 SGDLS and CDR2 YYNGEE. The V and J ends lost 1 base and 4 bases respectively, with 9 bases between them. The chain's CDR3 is CASSVNTGYNEQFF. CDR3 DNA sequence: TGTGCCAGCAGCGTAAACACGGGTTACAATGAGCAGTTCTTC.

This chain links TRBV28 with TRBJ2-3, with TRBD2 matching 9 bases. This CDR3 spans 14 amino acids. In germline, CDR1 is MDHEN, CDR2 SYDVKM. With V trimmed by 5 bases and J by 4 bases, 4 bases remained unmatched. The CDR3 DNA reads TGTGCCAGCAGTAAGGCGGGAGGGGCAGATACGCAGTATTTT. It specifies CASSKAGGADTQYF.

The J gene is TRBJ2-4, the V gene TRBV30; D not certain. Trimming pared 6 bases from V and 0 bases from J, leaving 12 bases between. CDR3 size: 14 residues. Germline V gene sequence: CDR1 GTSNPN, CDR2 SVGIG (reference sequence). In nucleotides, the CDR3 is TGTGCCTGCCCGAGAAATGGAGCCAAAAACATTCAGTACTTC. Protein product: CACPRNGAKNIQYF.

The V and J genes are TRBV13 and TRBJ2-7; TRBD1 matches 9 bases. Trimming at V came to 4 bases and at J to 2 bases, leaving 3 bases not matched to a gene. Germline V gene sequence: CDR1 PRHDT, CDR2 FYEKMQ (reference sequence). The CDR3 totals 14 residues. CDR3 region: CASSSRQGAYEQYF. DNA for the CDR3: TGTGCCAGCAGCTCCAGACAGGGGGCCTACGAGCAGTACTTC. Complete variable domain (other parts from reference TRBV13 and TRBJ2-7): AAGVIQSPRHLIKEKRETATLKCYPIPRHDTVYWYQQGPGQDPQFLISFYEKMQSDKGSIPDRFSAQQFSDYHSELNMSSLELGDSALYFCASSSRQGAYEQYFGPGTRLTVT.

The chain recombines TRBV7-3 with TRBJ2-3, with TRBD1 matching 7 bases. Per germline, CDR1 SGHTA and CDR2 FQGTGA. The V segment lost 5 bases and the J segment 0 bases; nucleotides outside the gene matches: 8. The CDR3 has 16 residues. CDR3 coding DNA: TGTGCCAGCAGCCCCGGGACAGCCACTAGCACAGATACGCAGTATTTT. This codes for CASSPGTATSTDTQYF.

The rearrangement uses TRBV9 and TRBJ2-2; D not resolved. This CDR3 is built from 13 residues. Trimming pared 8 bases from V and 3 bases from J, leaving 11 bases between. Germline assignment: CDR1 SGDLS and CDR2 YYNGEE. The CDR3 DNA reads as TGTGCCAGTAAAAACGAGCACACCGGGGAGCTGTTTTTT. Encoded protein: CASKNEHTGELFF.

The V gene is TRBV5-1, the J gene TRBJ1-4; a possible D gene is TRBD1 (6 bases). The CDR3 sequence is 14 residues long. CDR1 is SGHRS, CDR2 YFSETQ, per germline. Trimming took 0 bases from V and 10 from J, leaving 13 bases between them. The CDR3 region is CASSLGAEGGKLFF. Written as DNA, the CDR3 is TGCGCCAGCAGCTTGGGTGCCGAGGGGGGAAAACTGTTTTTT.

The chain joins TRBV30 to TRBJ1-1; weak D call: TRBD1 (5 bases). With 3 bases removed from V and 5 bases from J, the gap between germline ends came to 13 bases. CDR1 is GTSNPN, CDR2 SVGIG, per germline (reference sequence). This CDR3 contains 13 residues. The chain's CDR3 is CAWSLGGETEAFF. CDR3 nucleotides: TGTGCCTGGAGCCTCGGGGGGGAGACTGAAGCTTTCTTT.

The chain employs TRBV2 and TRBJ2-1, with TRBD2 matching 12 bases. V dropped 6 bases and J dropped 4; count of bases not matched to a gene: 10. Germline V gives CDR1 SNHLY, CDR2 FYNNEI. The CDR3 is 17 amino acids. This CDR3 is CASSPNVGLAGYNEQFF. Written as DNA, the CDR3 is TGTGCCAGCAGCCCTAATGTGGGACTAGCGGGTTACAATGAGCAGTTCTTC.

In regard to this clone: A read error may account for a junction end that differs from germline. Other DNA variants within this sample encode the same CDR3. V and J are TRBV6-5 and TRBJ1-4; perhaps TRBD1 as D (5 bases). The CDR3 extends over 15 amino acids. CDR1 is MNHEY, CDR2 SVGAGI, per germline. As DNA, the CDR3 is TGTGCCAGCAGTTCCGTCGGCAGGGCCGGTGAAAAACTATTTTTT. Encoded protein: CASSSVGRAGEKLFF.

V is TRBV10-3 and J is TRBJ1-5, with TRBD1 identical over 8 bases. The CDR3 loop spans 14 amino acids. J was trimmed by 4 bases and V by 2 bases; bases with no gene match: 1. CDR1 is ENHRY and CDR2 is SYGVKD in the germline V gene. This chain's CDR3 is CAISEGQGNQPQHF. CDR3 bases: TGTGCCATCAGTGAGGGACAGGGAAATCAGCCCCAGCATTTT.

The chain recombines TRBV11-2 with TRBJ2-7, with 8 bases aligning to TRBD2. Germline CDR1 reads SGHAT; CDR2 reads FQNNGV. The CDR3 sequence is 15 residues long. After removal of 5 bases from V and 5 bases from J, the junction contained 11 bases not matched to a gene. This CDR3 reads CASSVVLAVGDEQYF. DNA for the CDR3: TGTGCCAGCAGCGTCGTACTAGCGGTCGGGGACGAGCAGTACTTC.

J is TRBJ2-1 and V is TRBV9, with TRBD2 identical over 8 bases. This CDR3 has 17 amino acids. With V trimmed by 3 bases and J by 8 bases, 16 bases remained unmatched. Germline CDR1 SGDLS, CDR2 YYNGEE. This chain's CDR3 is CASSAPLAEHLGDEQFF. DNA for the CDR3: TGTGCCAGCAGCGCCCCACTAGCGGAGCACCTTGGGGATGAGCAGTTCTTC.

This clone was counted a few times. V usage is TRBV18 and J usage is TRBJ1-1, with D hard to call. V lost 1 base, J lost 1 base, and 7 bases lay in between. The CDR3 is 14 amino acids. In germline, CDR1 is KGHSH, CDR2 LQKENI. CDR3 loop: CASSPQSQNTEAFF. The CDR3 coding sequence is TGTGCCAGCTCACCACAGTCGCAGAACACTGAAGCTTTCTTT.

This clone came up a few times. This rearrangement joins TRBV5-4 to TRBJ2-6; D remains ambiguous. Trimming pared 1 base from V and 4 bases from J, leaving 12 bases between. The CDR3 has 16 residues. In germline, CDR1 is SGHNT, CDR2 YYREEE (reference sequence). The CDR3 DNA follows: TGTGCCAGCAGCTTGCTCCCAGCCCGGGGGGCCAACGTCCTGACTTTC. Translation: CASSLLPARGANVLTF. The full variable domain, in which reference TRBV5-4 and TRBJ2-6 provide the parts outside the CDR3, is ETGVTQSPTHLIKTRGQQVTLRCSSQSGHNTVSWYQQALGQGPQFIFQYYREEENGRGNFPPRFSGLQFPNYSSELNVNALELDDSALYLCASSLLPARGANVLTFGAGSRLTVL.

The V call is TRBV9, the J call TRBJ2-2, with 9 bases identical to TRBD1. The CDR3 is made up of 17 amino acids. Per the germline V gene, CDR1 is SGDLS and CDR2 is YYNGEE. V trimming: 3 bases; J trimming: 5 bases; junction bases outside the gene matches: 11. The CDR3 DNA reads TGTGCCAGCAGCGCCGGACTCGGGACAGGGAAAACCGGGGAGCTGTTTTTT. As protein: CASSAGLGTGKTGELFF.

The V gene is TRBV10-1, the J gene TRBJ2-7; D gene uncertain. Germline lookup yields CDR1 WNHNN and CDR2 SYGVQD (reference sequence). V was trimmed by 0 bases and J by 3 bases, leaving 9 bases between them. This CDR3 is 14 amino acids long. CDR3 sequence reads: CASSESSALYEQYF. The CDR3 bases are TGCGCCAGCAGTGAGTCCTCGGCGCTCTACGAGCAGTACTTC.